The table lists the clone carrying this T cell receptor (beta chain) with a count of one. The sample is drawn from a study of cytomegalovirus exposure and HLA in healthy donors. V was shortened by 7 bases and J by 4 bases, with 14 bases between the two germline ends. The CDR3 extends over 14 amino acids. Germline assignment: CDR1 LNHDA and CDR2 SQIVND (reference sequence). Amplification used 60 Vbeta primers and 13 Jbeta primers. Sequenced by immunoSEQ multiplex PCR; TCRdb stores in-frame clones only, minus some. The sample consists of under 130,000 clones, approximately 70% of them appearing once. The sample was PBMCs. This chain uses TRBV19 with TRBJ2-1, with D uncertain. This TCR was recovered from a woman aged 45-65 years in good health and CMV-seronegative. The DNA for the CDR3 is TGTGCCAGTATGCTGGGCAGACCATACAATGAGCAGTTCTTC. Amino acid sequence: CASMLGRPYNEQFF. Combining the CDR3 with reference TRBV19 and TRBJ2-1 gives the whole variable domain DGGITQSPKYLFRKEGQNVTLSCEQNLNHDAMYWYRQDPGQGLRLIYYSQIVNDFQKGDIAEGYSVSREKKESFPLTVTSAQKNPTAFYLCASMLGRPYNEQFFGPGTRLTVL.